Listed below are T cell receptor beta chains from one sample, sequenced in a study of blood T cell repertoires in COVID-19. Sequencing was performed with immunoSEQ multiplex PCR; in TCRdb, only in-frame clones are kept and a portion is missing. This table holds 300,000 to 400,000 clones, around 90% found once. The source material was PBMCs or T cells enriched from blood (not recorded which). Every receptor here comes from a woman younger than 35 who had recovered from COVID-19. Both conserved end residues are trimmed from each CDR3. Fields, in order: V gene, D gene, J gene, CDR3 protein. The D gene is left open where the match is weak.

TRBV7-9	-	TRBJ1-3	ASSSYRASYGNTIY
TRBV2	TRBD1	TRBJ2-1	ASSGQGGVNEQF
TRBV6-1	TRBD1	TRBJ1-1	ASSVQGLLGNTEAF
TRBV27	-	TRBJ1-6	ASSLGGGGSPLH
TRBV19	TRBD1	TRBJ1-5	ASSIDPHRGRNQPQH
TRBV2	TRBD1	TRBJ2-7	ASSYDRDEQY
TRBV11-2	-	TRBJ2-3	ASSSNRGAGTDTQY
TRBV12-3/TRBV12-4	-	TRBJ2-3	ASGVGTQY
TRBV14	TRBD1	TRBJ2-2	ASSPLSGQGWTGELF
TRBV9	TRBD2	TRBJ2-3	ASSVNSGGGTDTQY
TRBV11-2	-	TRBJ2-7	ASSLVWAGPTGQY
TRBV10-2	-	TRBJ2-7	ASREGQGNYEQY
TRBV7-3	TRBD1	TRBJ2-3	ATGDRDSTDTQY
TRBV25-1	-	TRBJ2-3	ASSEGTQY
TRBV5-1	TRBD2	TRBJ2-1	ASSSSGGVYNEQF
TRBV4-1	-	TRBJ1-4	ASSLPGTPNEKLF
TRBV5-6	-	TRBJ2-2	ASSLGQGLEGLF
TRBV7-8	-	TRBJ2-2	ASSTPTGGVTGELF
TRBV5-6	TRBD1	TRBJ1-6	ASGVGTGGSINSPLH
TRBV5-8	-	TRBJ1-4	ASSPRVPGTNEKLF
TRBV6-6	TRBD1	TRBJ1-6	ASSYYRDRGSPLH
TRBV2	-	TRBJ2-3	ASRTGHSTDTQY
TRBV4-3	-	TRBJ1-4	ASSQEDSATNEKLF
TRBV7-6	TRBD1	TRBJ1-6	ASSATDRPSGNSPLH
TRBV6-5	TRBD2	TRBJ2-3	ASGTSGYTDTQY
TRBV4-2	-	TRBJ1-3	ASTPDSGNTIY
TRBV7-9	-	TRBJ1-1	ASSLRGRNTEAF
TRBV18	-	TRBJ1-6	ASSPGRATNSPLH
TRBV29-1	TRBD1	TRBJ1-3	SVDGTGGNTIY
TRBV30	-	TRBJ2-2	AWTSRPNTGELF
TRBV18	-	TRBJ2-3	ASSPGATDTQY
TRBV5-1	-	TRBJ2-3	ASSLVEGSTDTQY
TRBV4-3	-	TRBJ1-2	ASSQDSGGDYGYT
TRBV5-1	-	TRBJ1-5	ASSKGDNQPQH
TRBV20-1	-	TRBJ1-5	SASRAGARNQPQH
TRBV15	-	TRBJ1-5	ATSGDTGNQPQH
TRBV10-3	TRBD2	TRBJ2-1	AITPATGGTLNEQF
TRBV7-2	-	TRBJ1-4	ASSLGHKEKLF
TRBV28	-	TRBJ1-5	ASSQGVSNQPQH
TRBV6-5	TRBD2	TRBJ2-5	ASSYSSTSSGGTQY
TRBV11-3	TRBD2	TRBJ2-3	ASSPAAGGRFDTQY
TRBV6-5	-	TRBJ2-3	ASSYSPVSGDTQY
TRBV20-1	-	TRBJ2-7	SARDPYEQY
TRBV19	TRBD2	TRBJ2-5	ASSMLGRGGLQETQY
TRBV6-5	TRBD2	TRBJ2-7	ASSSRWSGAHEQY
TRBV2	-	TRBJ2-7	ASSTSSYEQY
TRBV11-2	-	TRBJ2-3	ASSFRADSTDTQY
TRBV18	-	TRBJ1-1	ASSPGLRNTEAF
TRBV7-2	-	TRBJ1-1	ASSLPGRNTEAF